The 10 T cell receptor beta chains listed next were all sequenced from one sample in a study of T cell responses to AZD1222 COVID-19 vaccine. Profiled with immunoSEQ multiplex PCR; TCRdb holds only in-frame clones, not every one. The sample includes around 99,000 clones, about 92% of them seen just once. Sequenced here: peripheral blood, sampled on day 0 of AZD1222 vaccination. The receptors here all came from an adult in good health.

The rearrangement links TRBV4-2 to TRBJ2-2; D is undetermined. Germline V lookup: CDR1 LGHNA, CDR2 YNFKEQ. The CDR3 loop spans 15 amino acids. V was cut by 1 base and J by 2 bases, with 8 bases left in between. The CDR3 loop reads CASSQGRANTGELFF. The CDR3, as DNA: TGTGCCAGCAGCCAAGGCCGGGCCAACACCGGGGAGCTGTTTTTT.

V and J are TRBV6-5 and TRBJ1-1; 7 nucleotides line up with TRBD1. Germline assignment: CDR1 MNHEY and CDR2 SVGAGI. V was pared by 8 bases and J by 3 bases, with 3 bases of the junction left unmatched. CDR3 length: 12 amino acids. The CDR3 region has the DNA TGTGCCAGCTCAGACAGGGACACTGAAGCTTTCTTT. Its protein product is CASSDRDTEAFF.

The chain has TRBV11-3 and TRBJ1-1; 11 bases are shared with TRBD1. V trimming: 5 bases; J trimming: 5 bases; junction bases outside the gene matches: 4. In germline, CDR1 is SGHNT, CDR2 YENEEA. The CDR3 is made up of 14 amino acids. The CDR3 loop reads CASSAGQGGTEAFF. CDR3 DNA sequence: TGTGCCAGCAGCGCGGGACAGGGGGGGACTGAAGCTTTCTTT.

In its sample, this clone was seen once. The CDR3 DNA reads TGTGCCAGTCAGGATGAGGGCGTTAACACCGGGGAGCTGTTTTTT. Residues: CASQDEGVNTGELFF. The chain uses TRBV19 and TRBJ2-2, with a weak D call TRBD2 (5 bases). Trimming cost V 8 bases and J 2 bases, with 15 bases left between them. Per the germline V gene, CDR1 is LNHDA and CDR2 is SQIVND (reference sequence). The CDR3 length is 15 residues.

The chain recombines TRBV5-4 with TRBJ2-7; D may be TRBD1 (5 bases). V was clipped by 0 bases and J by 4 bases, with 11 bases between them. Germline lookup yields CDR1 SGHNT and CDR2 YYREEE (reference sequence). The CDR3 length is 14 residues. The CDR3 DNA follows: TGTGCCAGCAGCTTGGATCAGGGATTGTACGAGCAGTACTTC. Its protein product is CASSLDQGLYEQYF.

The genes are TRBV5-1 and TRBJ2-2, with 9 bases lining up with TRBD1. After removal of 4 bases from V and 4 bases from J, the junction contained 8 bases not matched to a gene. The CDR3 runs 16 residues. Per germline, CDR1 SGHRS and CDR2 YFSETQ. The CDR3 region is CASSPTGQGGTGELFF. DNA of the CDR3: TGCGCCAGCAGCCCTACGGGACAGGGCGGCACCGGGGAGCTGTTTTTT.

This sequence joins TRBV19 and TRBJ2-3; 9 nucleotides agree with TRBD1. The CDR3 sequence is 15 residues long. V lost 5 bases, J lost 5 bases, and 8 bases stayed unmatched. The germline V gene has CDR1 LNHDA and CDR2 SQIVND (reference sequence). The CDR3 sequence: CASSLGTGQGDTQYF. The CDR3 DNA sequence: TGTGCCAGTAGTCTTGGGACAGGGCAGGGAGATACGCAGTATTTT.

The chain links TRBV4-3 to TRBJ2-3; D remains ambiguous. V lost 0 bases and J lost 3, with 10 bases in between. This CDR3 has 15 residues. Germline CDR1 LGHNA, CDR2 YSLEER. The CDR3 sequence: CASSQDLTLTDTQYF. CDR3 nucleotide sequence: TGCGCCAGCAGCCAAGATTTGACACTTACAGATACGCAGTATTTT.

This chain connects TRBV7-9 to TRBJ1-5; D remains ambiguous. The CDR3 is 16 residues long. CDR1 SEHNR and CDR2 FQNEAQ come from the germline V gene (reference sequence). The V and J ends lost 1 base and 6 bases respectively, with 16 bases between them. CDR3 loop: CASSLEGRRGSQPQHF. CDR3 coding DNA: TGTGCCAGCAGCTTAGAGGGCAGGAGAGGAAGTCAGCCCCAGCATTTT.

The chain combines TRBV5-1 with TRBJ2-7, with D possibly matching TRBD2 (6 bases). Germline loops: CDR1 SGHRS, CDR2 YFSETQ. The V end was cut by 0 bases, the J end by 7 bases, with 11 bases between. The CDR3 length is 13 residues. In DNA form, the CDR3 reads TGCGCCAGCAGCTTGGGTAGCGGCTCGGAGCAGTACTTC. Protein product: CASSLGSGSEQYF.